This entry is about one T cell receptor (beta chain). Its antigen remains undetermined. The record has no base qualities; no much larger clone is one base away. TCRbeta CDR3 regions were amplified from genomic DNA using the immunoSEQ Assay, a bias-controlled multiplex PCR. Under the source paper's analysis protocol: The number of nucleated cells in each sample was estimated from the amplification of reference gene primers within the assay. To quantify the absolute abundance of each unique TCRbeta CDR3 rearrangement, sequence reads were collapsed and filtered. For each sample, productive Simpson clonality was calculated by taking the square root of Simpson's diversity index across productive rearrangements. The clones in this table, taken by TCRdb from immuneACCESS, are in-frame only. Not every clone is retained; where verified, under half of the shortfall comes from an unresolved V gene, and the cause of the rest is unknown. The DNA gave D and trimming, while V, J and clone size come from that table. Counted in this sample were tens of thousands of clones; 75% to 85% of them appeared once. Approximately 28% of the sample rests with the top ten.

Collaborating institutions collected whole blood in K2EDTA tubes following their own protocols. For TCRbeta analysis, collaborators shipped samples as frozen whole blood, isolated PBMCs, or DNA extracted from either of those sample types. The sample comes from a study of blood T cell repertoires in COVID-19 (TCRdb year 2020). For the study in its entirety: The collaborator samples originated in the United States, Italy and Spain and spanned the acute and convalescent phases of COVID-19. The material from the prospective study consisted of cDNA or gDNA derived from T cells, B-cell-depleted T cells, or PBMCs. A de-identified subject ID, COVID-19 status, age in years and sex were almost always included in the sample metadata. The repertoires were made available in a free public database intended to serve as a resource for research on the immune response to SARS-CoV-2. Where available, HLA class I and class II types were taken from metadata supplied by the sample provider and were not determined by assay-based typing. The samples were drawn from two sources: the first 160 participants of the ongoing ImmuneRACE study, and 1,000 to 1,500 subjects contributed by 6 global collaborators. Deeply sampled blood TCRbeta repertoires from subjects exposed to, actively infected with, or recovered from COVID-19 were included in the dataset.

The research as a whole found: The amount of clinical and demographic metadata varied by source and participant and was provided uncurated.

CDR1 and CDR2 were assigned from the germline V gene as SNHLY and FYNNEI. V is pruned by 6 bases and J by 3 bases, leaving 3 bases of the junction without a gene match. Spanning cysteine to phenylalanine, the CDR3 consists of 13 amino acids. Of the read, only the CDR3 DNA is kept; its 39 bases are in frame from base 1. Sequencing was performed on peripheral blood. Recombination connected TRBV2 to TRBJ1-2; the junction holds 8 bases that match TRBD1. The receptor was isolated from a woman aged 80 or older with acute or convalescent COVID-19. The nucleotide sequence is given as TGTGCCAGCAGACAGGGGGAGGACTATGGCTACACCTTC. It translates as CASRQGEDYGYTF.